This TCR beta chain was captured by sequencing in a study of blood T cell repertoires in COVID-19. On the study more broadly: Spain, Italy and the United States supplied samples that represented acute and convalescent COVID-19. T cells, B-cell-depleted T cells, or PBMCs supplied cDNA or gDNA.

Methods used by the authors: Nucleated cell number was recorded as an estimate derived from reference gene primer amplification. Sequenced by immunoSEQ multiplex PCR; TCRdb stores in-frame clones only, minus some. The V and J calls and clone size are taken from that table; D and trimming were inferred from the DNA. The data hold approximately 50,000 clones, with around 86% observed a single time. Germline trimming cut 3 bases from V and 0 bases from J; bases unmatched to any gene: 11. Germline CDR1 and CDR2: LGHDT and YNNKEL (reference sequence). CDR3 length: 19 residues. The J gene is TRBJ2-4, the V gene TRBV3-1 (or the pseudogene TRBV3-2), with 10 bases lining up with TRBD2. The origin of this receptor is a human donor in a cohort sampled during active COVID-19. The sample taken for sequencing was peripheral blood. The CDR3 DNA is TGTGCCAGCAGCCATACACTTTCTAGCGGGAGTAGAGCCAAAAACATTCAGTACTTC. It translates to CASSHTLSSGSRAKNIQYF.